This record looks at one T cell receptor beta chain sequence and its context. The CDR3 runs 15 residues. Trimming took off 2 bases at V and 5 bases at J, with 13 bases between the two ends. Looked up from germline, CDR1 is ENHRY and CDR2 is SYGVKD. The data were produced by immunoSEQ multiplex PCR, yet TCRdb's version contains in-frame clones alone and is incomplete. The sample lists more than 400,000 clones, less than 95% occurring once. Treatment reported: around 19 received Ad26.COV2.S at low or high dose, single or two shots; 5 received placebo; per-sample allocation not given. Sampling took place 63 days after the first vaccine or placebo injection. This specimen comes from a study of Ad26.COV2.S vaccination and SARS-CoV-2 variants.

The starting material was peripheral blood, obtained in a trial of Ad26.COV2.S vaccine versus placebo. This chain uses TRBV10-3 with TRBJ2-1; D call uncertain. The source of this sequence is a person between 18 and 59 years old who received the Ad26.COV2.S COVID-19 vaccine or a placebo. The CDR3 reads CAISEEERPDNEQFF. CDR3 bases: TGTGCCATCAGTGAGGAAGAGCGCCCGGACAATGAGCAGTTCTTC.